This TCR beta chain originates from a study of tumour-infiltrating T cells in Burkitt lymphoma. Study information: Survival, overall and progression-free, tracked with productive clonality.

The CDR3 is made up of 13 amino acids. Germline lookup yields CDR1 SGHNT and CDR2 YENEEA. Trimming stripped 1 base from V and 1 base from J, with 4 bases between. Repertoires were generated with immunoSEQ multiplex PCR, while TCRdb's copy carries only in-frame clones and drops some. The sample lists around 13,000 clones; roughly 87% were seen once. The TCR comes from a human donor with diffuse large B-cell lymphoma. The material sequenced was tumor tissue. The chain couples TRBV11-3 to TRBJ1-1; no definite D call. CDR3 loop: CASSLGRNTEAFF. The CDR3 DNA sequence: TGTGCCAGCAGCTTAGGGAGGAACACTGAAGCTTTCTTT.